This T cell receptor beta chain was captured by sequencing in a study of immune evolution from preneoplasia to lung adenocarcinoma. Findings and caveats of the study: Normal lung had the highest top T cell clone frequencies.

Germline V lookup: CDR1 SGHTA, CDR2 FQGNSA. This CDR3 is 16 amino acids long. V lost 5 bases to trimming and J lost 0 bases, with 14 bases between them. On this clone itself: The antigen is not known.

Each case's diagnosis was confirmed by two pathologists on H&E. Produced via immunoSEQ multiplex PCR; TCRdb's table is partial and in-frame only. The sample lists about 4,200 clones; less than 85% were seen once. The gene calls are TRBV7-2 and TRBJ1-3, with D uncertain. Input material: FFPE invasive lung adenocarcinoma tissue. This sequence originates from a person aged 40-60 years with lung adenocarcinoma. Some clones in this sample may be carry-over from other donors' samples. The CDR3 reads CASSRSGGNSGNTIYF. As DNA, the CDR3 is TGTGCCAGCAGCAGATCTGGAGGAAACTCTGGAAACACCATATATTTT.